This record concerns one T cell receptor beta chain sequence. One end of the junction is discordant with germline, which a read error may explain. The library came from three nested PCR rounds adapted from ARM-PCR protocols. TCRdb redid the calling of the multiplex PCR reads with MiXCR, one entry per CDR3 protein. This table has over 100,000 distinct CDR3 sequences, 60% to 80% appearing once. The data were taken from a study of tumor and adjacent non-tumor tissue in lung cancer. The CDR3 contains 14 residues. Germline-derived CDR1 and CDR2 are DFQATT and SNEGSKA (reference sequence). RNA was extracted from bulk tissue without any cell sorting.

The specimen sequenced was lung tumor tissue. This chain links TRBV20-1 with TRBJ2-3; D might be TRBD1 (5 bases). The origin of this receptor is a woman aged 55-69 years with non-small cell lung cancer. The CDR3 region has the DNA TGCAGTGCCTTGTGGGGCCAGGGAACAGATATGCAGTATTTT. Amino acids: CSALWGQGTDMQYF.